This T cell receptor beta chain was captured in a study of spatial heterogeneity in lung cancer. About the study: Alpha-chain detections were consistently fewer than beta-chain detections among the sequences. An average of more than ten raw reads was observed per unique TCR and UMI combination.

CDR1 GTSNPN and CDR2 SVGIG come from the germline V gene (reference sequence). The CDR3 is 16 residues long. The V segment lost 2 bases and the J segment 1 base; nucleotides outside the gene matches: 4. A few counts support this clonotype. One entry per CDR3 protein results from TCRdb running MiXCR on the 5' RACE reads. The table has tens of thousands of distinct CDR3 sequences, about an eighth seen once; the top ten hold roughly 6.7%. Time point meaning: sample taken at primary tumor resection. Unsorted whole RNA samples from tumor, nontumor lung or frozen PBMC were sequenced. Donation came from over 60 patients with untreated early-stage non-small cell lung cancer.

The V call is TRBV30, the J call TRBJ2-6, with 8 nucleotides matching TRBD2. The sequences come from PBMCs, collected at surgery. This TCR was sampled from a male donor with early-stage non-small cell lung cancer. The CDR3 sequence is CAWSPGTRSGANVLTF. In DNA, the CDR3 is TGTGCCTGGAGTCCCGGGACTAGGTCTGGGGCCAACGTCCTGACTTTC. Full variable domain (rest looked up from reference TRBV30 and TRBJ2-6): SQTIHQWPATLVQPVGSPLSLECTVEGTSNPNLYWYRQAAGRGLQLLFYSVGIGQISSEVPQNLSASRPQDRQFILSSKKLLLSDSGFYLCAWSPGTRSGANVLTFGAGSRLTVL.